This entry features one T cell receptor beta chain sequence. This specimen comes from a study of early T cells in non-severe SARS-CoV-2 infection. Tagging with unique molecular identifiers was applied to individual cDNA molecules. Each CDR3 protein gets one entry after TCRdb re-called the 5' RACE reads with MiXCR. Of roughly 56,000 distinct CDR3 sequences in the sample, about 14% are singletons; the top ten hold about 4%. The TCR comes from an adult who was a healthcare worker with PCR-confirmed SARS-CoV-2 infection or an uninfected control (not recorded which). Here the sequenced sample was whole blood, taken at baseline.

The CDR3 DNA follows: TGTGCCACCAGCAGAGGTGACTCCACAGATACGCAGTATTTT. The encoded protein is CATSRGDSTDTQYF. The V and J genes are TRBV15 and TRBJ2-3; no clear D gene. Germline lookup yields CDR1 LNHNV and CDR2 YYDKDF (reference sequence). CDR3 length: 14 amino acids. V was pared by 1 base and J by 2 bases, with 7 bases between.